Detailed here is one TCR beta chain. The antigen is not known. The junction had 9 bases not matched to a gene; V was cut back by 6 bases and J by 6 bases. The CDR3 length is 15 residues. Germline CDR1 reads WNHNN; CDR2 reads SYGVQD (reference sequence). This entry belongs to a study of T cell responses to AZD1222 COVID-19 vaccine. Study details: Pooled samples include second doses given at about 4 or 12 weeks.

Assay used: immunoSEQ multiplex PCR; TCRdb lists only in-frame clones, some missing. The sample yields about 180,000 clones, approximately 88% seen once. The study, taken as a whole, reports: Among the donors, most were white British and more were female, and clonal diversity was possibly underestimated. Among AZD1222 vaccinees, only five or six were seropositive at baseline. CD4 TCRs associated with vaccination spanned spike, dominating at 160-218 and 743-854.

The receptor was derived from an adult in good health. The material was peripheral blood, obtained on day 0 of AZD1222 vaccination. The rearrangement links TRBV10-1 to TRBJ2-3; 10 bases fit TRBD1. CDR3 sequence reads: CASSLDRGRGDTQYF. The CDR3, as DNA: TGCGCCAGCAGCCTAGACAGGGGGCGAGGGGATACGCAGTATTTT.